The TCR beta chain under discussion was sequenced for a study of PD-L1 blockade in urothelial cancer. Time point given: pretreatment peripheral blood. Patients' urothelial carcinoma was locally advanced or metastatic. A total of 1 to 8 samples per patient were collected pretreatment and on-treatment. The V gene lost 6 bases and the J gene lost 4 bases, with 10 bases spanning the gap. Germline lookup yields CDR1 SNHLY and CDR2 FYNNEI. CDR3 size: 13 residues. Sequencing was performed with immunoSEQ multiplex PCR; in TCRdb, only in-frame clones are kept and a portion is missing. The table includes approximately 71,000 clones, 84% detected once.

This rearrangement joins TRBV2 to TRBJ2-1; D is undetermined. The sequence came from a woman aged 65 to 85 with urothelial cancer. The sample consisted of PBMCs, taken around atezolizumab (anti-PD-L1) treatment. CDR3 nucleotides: TGTGCCAGCAGAACAGACAAGTACAATGAGCAGTTCTTC. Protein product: CASRTDKYNEQFF.